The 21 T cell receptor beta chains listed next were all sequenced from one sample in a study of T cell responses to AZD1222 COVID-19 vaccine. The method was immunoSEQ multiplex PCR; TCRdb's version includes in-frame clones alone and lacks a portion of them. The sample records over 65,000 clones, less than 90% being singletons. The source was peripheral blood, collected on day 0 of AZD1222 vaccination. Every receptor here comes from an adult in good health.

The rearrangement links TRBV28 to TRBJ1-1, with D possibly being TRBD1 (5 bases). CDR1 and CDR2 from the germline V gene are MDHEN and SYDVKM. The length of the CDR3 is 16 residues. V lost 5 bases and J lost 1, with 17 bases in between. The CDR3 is CASSRHGWGRNTEAFF. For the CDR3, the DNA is TGTGCCAGCAGTCGCCATGGCTGGGGCCGGAACACTGAAGCTTTCTTT.

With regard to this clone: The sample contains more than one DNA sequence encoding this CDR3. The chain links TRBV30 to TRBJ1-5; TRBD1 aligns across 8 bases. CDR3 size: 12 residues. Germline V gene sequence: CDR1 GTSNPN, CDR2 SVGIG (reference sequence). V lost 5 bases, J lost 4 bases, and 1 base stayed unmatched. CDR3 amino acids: CAWRQGNQPQHF. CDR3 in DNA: TGTGCCTGGCGACAGGGGAATCAGCCCCAGCATTTT.

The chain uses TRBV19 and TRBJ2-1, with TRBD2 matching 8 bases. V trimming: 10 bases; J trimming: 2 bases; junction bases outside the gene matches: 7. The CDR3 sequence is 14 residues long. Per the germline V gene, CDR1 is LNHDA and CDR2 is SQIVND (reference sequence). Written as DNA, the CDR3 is TGTGCCACCCACCGGGGGGGTACCTACAATGAGCAGTTCTTC. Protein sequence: CATHRGGTYNEQFF. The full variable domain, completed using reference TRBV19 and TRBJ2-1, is DGGITQSPKYLFRKEGQNVTLSCEQNLNHDAMYWYRQDPGQGLRLIYYSQIVNDFQKGDIAEGYSVSREKKESFPLTVTSAQKNPTAFYLCATHRGGTYNEQFFGPGTRLTVL.

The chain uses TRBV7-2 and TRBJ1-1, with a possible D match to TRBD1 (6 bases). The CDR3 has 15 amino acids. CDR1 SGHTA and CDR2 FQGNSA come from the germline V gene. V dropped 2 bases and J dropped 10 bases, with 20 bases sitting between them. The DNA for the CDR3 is TGTGCCAGCAGCTTACCCCGTTCGGCGGGGGCGGGAGCTTTCTTT. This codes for CASSLPRSAGAGAFF.

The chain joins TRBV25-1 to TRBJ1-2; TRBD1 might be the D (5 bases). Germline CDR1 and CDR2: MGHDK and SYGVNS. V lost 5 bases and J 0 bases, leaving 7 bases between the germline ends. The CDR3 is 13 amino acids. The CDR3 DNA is TGTGCCAGCAGTCAGACAGCTAACTATGGCTACACCTTC. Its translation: CASSQTANYGYTF.

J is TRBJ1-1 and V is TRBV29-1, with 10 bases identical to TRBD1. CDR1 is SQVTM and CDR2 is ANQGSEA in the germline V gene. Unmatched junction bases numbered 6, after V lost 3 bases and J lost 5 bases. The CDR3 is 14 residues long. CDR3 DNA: TGCAGCGTTGACGAGGGACAGGGGTATACTGAAGCTTTCTTT. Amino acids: CSVDEGQGYTEAFF.

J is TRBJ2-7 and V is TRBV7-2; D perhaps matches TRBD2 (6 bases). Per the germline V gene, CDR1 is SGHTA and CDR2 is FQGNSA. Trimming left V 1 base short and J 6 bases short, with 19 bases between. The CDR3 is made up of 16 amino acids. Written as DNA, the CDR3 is TGTGCCAGCAGCTTAGTATCAGGGCGTCAGGGAGGCGAGCAGTACTTC. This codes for CASSLVSGRQGGEQYF.

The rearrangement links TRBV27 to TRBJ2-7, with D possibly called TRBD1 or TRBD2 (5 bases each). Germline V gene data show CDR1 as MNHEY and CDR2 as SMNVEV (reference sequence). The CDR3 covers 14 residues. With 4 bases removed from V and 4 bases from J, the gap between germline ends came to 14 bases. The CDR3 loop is CASSSSGRKYEQYF. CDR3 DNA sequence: TGTGCCAGCAGTTCCTCGGGACGTAAGTACGAGCAGTACTTC.

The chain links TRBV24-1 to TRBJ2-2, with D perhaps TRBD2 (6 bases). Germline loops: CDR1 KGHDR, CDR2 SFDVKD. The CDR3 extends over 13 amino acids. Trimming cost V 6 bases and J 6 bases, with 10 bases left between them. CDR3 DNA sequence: TGTGCCACCAGTCTGCGGGGCGCCGGGGAGCTGTTTTTT. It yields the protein CATSLRGAGELFF.

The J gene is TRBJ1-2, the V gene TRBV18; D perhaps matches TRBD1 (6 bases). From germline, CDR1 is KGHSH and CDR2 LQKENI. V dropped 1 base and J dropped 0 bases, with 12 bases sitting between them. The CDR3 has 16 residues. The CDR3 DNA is TGTGCCAGCTCACCACGGGACATCGGGGCTAACTATGGCTACACCTTC. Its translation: CASSPRDIGANYGYTF.

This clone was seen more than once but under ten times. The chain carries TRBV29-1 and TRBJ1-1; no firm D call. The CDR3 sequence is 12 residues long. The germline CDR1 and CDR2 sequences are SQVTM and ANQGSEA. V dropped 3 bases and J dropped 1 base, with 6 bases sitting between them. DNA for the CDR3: TGCAGCGTTGATAGTACGAACACTGAAGCTTTCTTT. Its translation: CSVDSTNTEAFF.

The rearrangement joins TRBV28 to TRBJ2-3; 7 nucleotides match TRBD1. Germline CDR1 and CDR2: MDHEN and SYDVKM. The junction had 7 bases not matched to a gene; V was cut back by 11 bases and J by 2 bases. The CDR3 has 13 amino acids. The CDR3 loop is CALGGRNTDTQYF. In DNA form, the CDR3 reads TGTGCCTTAGGGGGCAGAAACACAGATACGCAGTATTTT.

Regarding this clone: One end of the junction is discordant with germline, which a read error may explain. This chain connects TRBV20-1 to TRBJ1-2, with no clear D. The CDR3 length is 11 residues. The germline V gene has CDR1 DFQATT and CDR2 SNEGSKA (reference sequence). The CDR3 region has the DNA TGCAGTGCTAGAGAACAGCAGAGAATTCACTTC. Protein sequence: CSAREQQRIHF.

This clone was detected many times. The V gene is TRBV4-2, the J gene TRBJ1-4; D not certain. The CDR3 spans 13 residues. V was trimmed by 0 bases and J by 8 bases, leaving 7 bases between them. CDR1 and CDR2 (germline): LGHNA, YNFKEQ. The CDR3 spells CASSQDHGEKLFF. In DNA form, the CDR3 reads TGTGCCAGCAGCCAAGATCACGGGGAAAAACTGTTTTTT.

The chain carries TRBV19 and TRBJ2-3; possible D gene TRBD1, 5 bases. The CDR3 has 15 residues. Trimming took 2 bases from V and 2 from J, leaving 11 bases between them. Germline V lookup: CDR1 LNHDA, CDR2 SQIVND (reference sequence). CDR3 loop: CASSIRQSPTDTQYF. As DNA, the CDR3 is TGTGCCAGTAGTATAAGACAGTCGCCCACAGATACGCAGTATTTT.

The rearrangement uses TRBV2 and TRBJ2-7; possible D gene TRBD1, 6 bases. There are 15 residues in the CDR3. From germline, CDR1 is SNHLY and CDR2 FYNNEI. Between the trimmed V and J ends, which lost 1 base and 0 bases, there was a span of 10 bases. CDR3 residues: CASSEVGADSYEQYF. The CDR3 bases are TGTGCCAGCAGTGAAGTGGGGGCAGACTCCTACGAGCAGTACTTC.

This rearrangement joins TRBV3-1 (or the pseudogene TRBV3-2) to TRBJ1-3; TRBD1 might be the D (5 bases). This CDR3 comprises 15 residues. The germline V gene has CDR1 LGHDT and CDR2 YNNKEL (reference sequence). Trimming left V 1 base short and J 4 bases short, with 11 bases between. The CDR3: CASSQVSGRGNTIYF. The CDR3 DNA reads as TGTGCCAGCAGCCAAGTATCAGGGAGGGGAAACACCATATATTTT.

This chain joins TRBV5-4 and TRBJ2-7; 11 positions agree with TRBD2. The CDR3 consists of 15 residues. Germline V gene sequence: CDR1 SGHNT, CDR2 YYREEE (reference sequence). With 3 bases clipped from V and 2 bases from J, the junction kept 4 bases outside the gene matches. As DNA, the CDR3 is TGTGCCAGCAGCTCCCCGGGACTAGCGGCCTACGAGCAGTACTTC. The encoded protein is CASSSPGLAAYEQYF.

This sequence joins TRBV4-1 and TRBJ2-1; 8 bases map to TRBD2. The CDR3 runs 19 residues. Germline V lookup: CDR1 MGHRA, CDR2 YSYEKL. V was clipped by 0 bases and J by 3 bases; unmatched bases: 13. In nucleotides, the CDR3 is TGCGCCAGCAGCCAAGAATCTCCTTCCCAGCGGGAGATCTACAATGAGCAGTTCTTC. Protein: CASSQESPSQREIYNEQFF.

In DNA form, the CDR3 reads TGTGCCAGCATCGTGGGGGGGAGCACAGATACGCAGTATTTT. Residues: CASIVGGSTDTQYF. V is TRBV28 and J is TRBJ2-3, with TRBD2 identical over 7 bases. V was clipped by 7 bases and J by 0 bases; unmatched bases: 4. Germline values: CDR1 MDHEN, CDR2 SYDVKM. The CDR3 contains 14 residues.

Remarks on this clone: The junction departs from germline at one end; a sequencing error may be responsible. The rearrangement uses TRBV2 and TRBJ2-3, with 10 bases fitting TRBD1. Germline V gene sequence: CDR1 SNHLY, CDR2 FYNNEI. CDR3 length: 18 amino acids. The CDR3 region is CASSEALPRQGAPDAFSF. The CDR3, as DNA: TGTGCCAGCAGTGAAGCGCTTCCGAGACAGGGGGCGCCGGACGCTTTTTCCTTT.